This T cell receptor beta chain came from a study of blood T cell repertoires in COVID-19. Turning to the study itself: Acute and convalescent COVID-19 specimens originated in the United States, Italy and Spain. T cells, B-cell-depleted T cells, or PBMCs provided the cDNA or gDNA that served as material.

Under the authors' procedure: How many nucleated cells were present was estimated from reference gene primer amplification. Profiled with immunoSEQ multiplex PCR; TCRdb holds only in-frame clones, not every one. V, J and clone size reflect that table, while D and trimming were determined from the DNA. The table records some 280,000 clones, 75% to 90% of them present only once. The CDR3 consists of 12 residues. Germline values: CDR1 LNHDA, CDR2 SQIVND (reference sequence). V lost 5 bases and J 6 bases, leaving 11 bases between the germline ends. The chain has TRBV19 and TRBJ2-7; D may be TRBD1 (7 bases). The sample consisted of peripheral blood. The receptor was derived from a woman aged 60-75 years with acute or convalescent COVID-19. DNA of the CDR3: TGTGCCAGTAGTTTCCAGGGGGGCGAGCAGTACTTC. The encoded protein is CASSFQGGEQYF.